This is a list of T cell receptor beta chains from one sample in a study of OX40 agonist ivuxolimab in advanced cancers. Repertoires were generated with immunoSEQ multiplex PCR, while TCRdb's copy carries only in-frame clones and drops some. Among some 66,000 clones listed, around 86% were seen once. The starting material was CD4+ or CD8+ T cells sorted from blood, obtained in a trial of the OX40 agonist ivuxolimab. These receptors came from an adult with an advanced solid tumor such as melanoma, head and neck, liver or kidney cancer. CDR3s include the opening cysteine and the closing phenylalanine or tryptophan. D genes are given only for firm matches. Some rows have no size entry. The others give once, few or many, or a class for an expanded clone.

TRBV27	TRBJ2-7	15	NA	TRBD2	TGCGCCAGCAGTTCCCGGACTAGCGGGAGCTACGAGCAGTACTTC	CASSSRTSGSYEQYF
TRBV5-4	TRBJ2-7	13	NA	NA	TGTGCCAGCAGCCGATGGTCGACTAACGGGCAGTACTTC	CASSRWSTNGQYF
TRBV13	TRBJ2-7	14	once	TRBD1	TGTGCCAGCAGCTCCGGGACAGCCTCTTACGAGCAGTACTTC	CASSSGTASYEQYF
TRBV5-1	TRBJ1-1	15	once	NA	TGCGCCAGCAGCTTGTCACAGGGTACTGGCACTGAAGCTTTCTTT	CASSLSQGTGTEAFF
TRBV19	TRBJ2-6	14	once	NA	TGTGCCAGTTCCCGGAGATCTGGGGCCAACGTCCTGACTTTC	CASSRRSGANVLTF
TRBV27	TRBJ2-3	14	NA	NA	TGTGCCAGCAGTTCGGACTATCACACAGATACGCAGTATTTT	CASSSDYHTDTQYF
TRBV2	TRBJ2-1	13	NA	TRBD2	TGTGCCAGCAGTGTTCTAGCGGACAATGAGCAGTTCTTC	CASSVLADNEQFF
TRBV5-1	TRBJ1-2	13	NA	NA	TGCGCCAGCGGGGCAGGGTCAAACTATGGCTACACCTTC	CASGAGSNYGYTF
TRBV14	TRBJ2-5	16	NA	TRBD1	TGTGCCAGCAGCCAACAACCGGGACAGGGAGGGAAGACCCAGTACTTC	CASSQQPGQGGKTQYF
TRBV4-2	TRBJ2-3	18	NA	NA	TGTGCCAGCAGCCAAGAGTGGGGCCGCCCTATAAATATAGATACGCAGTATTTT	CASSQEWGRPINIDTQYF
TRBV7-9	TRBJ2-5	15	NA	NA	TGTGCCAGCAGCTTAGGGGGGACTGTTCAAGAGACCCAGTACTTC	CASSLGGTVQETQYF
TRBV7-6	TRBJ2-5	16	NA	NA	TGTGCCAGCAGTCTTCTTCTCCCGGGACTCCAAGAGACCCAGTACTTC	CASSLLLPGLQETQYF
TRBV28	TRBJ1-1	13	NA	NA	TGTGCCAGCAGTTCTCCCGGTAGCACTGAAGCTTTCTTT	CASSSPGSTEAFF
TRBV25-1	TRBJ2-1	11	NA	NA	TGTGCCAGCAGTAACGGGGATGAGCAGTTCTTC	CASSNGDEQFF
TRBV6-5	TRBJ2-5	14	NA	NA	TGTGCCAGCAGTTACTCGCCGGCGCAAGAGACCCAGTACTTC	CASSYSPAQETQYF
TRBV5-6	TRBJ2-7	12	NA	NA	TGTGCCAGCAGCTTGGTACGGTCCGAGCAGTACTTC	CASSLVRSEQYF
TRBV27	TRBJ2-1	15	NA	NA	TGTGCCAGCACCACGGGTAACAAACAGTACAATGAGCAGTTCTTC	CASTTGNKQYNEQFF
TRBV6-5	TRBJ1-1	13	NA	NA	TGTGCCAGCGCTTGGGCGGGGAACACTGAAGCTTTCTTT	CASAWAGNTEAFF
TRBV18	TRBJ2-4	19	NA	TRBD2	TGTGCCAGCTCTCTCTTTAAGACTAGCGGGACTCTAGCCAAAAACATTCAGTACTTC	CASSLFKTSGTLAKNIQYF
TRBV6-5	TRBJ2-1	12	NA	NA	TGTGCCAGCAGTGGAACCTCCAGGCAGCAGTTCTTC	CASSGTSRQQFF
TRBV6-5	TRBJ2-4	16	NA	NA	TGTGCCAGCAGTTTACAGTTCCGGGACCGCAAAAACATTCAGTACTTC	CASSLQFRDRKNIQYF
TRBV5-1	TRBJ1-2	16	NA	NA	TGCGCCAGCAGCTTTATAGACGGGACCTTTCACTATGGCTACACCTTC	CASSFIDGTFHYGYTF
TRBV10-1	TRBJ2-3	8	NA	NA	TGCGTTCGGGATACGCAGTATTTT	CVRDTQYF
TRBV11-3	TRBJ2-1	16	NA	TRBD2	TGTGCCAGCAGCTTAGACGGCGGGAGAGCCGGGAATGAGCAGTTCTTC	CASSLDGGRAGNEQFF
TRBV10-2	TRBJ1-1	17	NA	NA	TGCGCCAGCAGTGATCTCGGCGGTTTCTCCGACGAAACTGAAGCTTTCTTT	CASSDLGGFSDETEAFF
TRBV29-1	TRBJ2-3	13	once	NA	TGCAGCGTAACTAGCAGGGGCGCAGATACGCAGTATTTT	CSVTSRGADTQYF
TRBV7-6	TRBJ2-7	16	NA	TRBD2	TGTGCCAGCAGCGGATATAGTGGGACTAGCGCCCGCGAGCAGTACTTC	CASSGYSGTSAREQYF
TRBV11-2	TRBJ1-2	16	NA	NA	TGTGCCAGCAGCCGGTTCCCCGGGACGGTTAACTATGGCTACACCTTC	CASSRFPGTVNYGYTF
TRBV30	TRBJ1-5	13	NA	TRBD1	TGTGCCTGGCAGGGGGCGGGGGGGCAGCCCCAGCATTTT	CAWQGAGGQPQHF
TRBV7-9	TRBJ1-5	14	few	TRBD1	TGTGCCAGCAGCACCACAGGGGACAATCAGCCCCAGCATTTT	CASSTTGDNQPQHF
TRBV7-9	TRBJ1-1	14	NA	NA	TGTGCCAGCAGCTTAGTCCTGGACTCCACTGAAGCTTTCTTT	CASSLVLDSTEAFF
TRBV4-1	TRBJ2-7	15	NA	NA	TGCGCCAGCAGCCAATTTATACGTATGGGATCCGAGCAGTACTTC	CASSQFIRMGSEQYF
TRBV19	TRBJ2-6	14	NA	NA	TGTGCCAGTAGTATTTTTCTTGGGGCCAACGTCCTGACTTTC	CASSIFLGANVLTF
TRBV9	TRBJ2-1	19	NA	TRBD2	TGTGCCAGCAGCGCTAAGGGACTAGCGGGACTTAGCTCCTACAATGAGCAGTTCTTC	CASSAKGLAGLSSYNEQFF
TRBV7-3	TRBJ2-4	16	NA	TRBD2	TGTGCCAGCAGCCTTACAAGCGGGAGTGGAGAAAACATTCAGTACTTC	CASSLTSGSGENIQYF
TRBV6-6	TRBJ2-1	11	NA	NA	TGTGCCAGCAGTTACCGGGGAAAGCAGTTCTTC	CASSYRGKQFF
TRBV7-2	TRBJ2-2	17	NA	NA	TGTGCCAGCAGCCCGAAGGACGTAGGGGGACACACCGGGGAGCTGTTTTTT	CASSPKDVGGHTGELFF
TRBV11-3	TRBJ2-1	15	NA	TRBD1	TGTGCCAGCAGCCCGAGGACAGGGCTGGGAAATGAGCAGTTCTTC	CASSPRTGLGNEQFF
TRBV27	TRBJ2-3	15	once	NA	TGTGCCAGCAGTTTAGTTCAGGGTATATCAGATACGCAGTATTTT	CASSLVQGISDTQYF
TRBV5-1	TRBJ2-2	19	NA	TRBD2	TGCGCCAGCAGCTCAGACGGTAGGCTACTAGCGGGAGGAACCGGGGAGCTGTTTTTT	CASSSDGRLLAGGTGELFF
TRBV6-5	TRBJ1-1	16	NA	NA	TGTGCCAGCAGTTACCGAAGACAGCGTAAAAACACTGAAGCTTTCTTT	CASSYRRQRKNTEAFF
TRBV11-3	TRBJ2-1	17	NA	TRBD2	TGTGCCAGCAGCTTACGCCAACTAGCGGGAGTAGGTAATGAGCAGTTCTTC	CASSLRQLAGVGNEQFF
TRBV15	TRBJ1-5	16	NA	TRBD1	TGTGCCACCAGCACTAGGGGGGGACAGGGATATCAGCCCCAGCATTTT	CATSTRGGQGYQPQHF
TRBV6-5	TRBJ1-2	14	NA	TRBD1	TGTGCCAGCAGTACAAGACAGGGTACGGGTGGCTACACCTTC	CASSTRQGTGGYTF
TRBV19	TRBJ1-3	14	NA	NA	TGTGCCAGTAAAACGAGGACAGCTGGAAACACCATATATTTT	CASKTRTAGNTIYF
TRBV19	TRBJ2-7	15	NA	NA	TGTGCCAGTAGTCCCTCAGGGTTGAGCTCCTACGAGCAGTACTTC	CASSPSGLSSYEQYF
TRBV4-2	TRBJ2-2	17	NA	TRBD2	TGTGCCAGCAGTGGGGGCGGGAGGGCCAGGAACACCGGGGAGCTGTTTTTT	CASSGGGRARNTGELFF
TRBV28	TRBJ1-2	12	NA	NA	TGTGCCAGCAGTTTGATCGGATATGGCTACACCTTC	CASSLIGYGYTF
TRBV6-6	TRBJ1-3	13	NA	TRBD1	TGTGCCAGCAGTACAGGGGTAGGAAACACCATATATTTT	CASSTGVGNTIYF